Listed below are T cell receptor beta chains from one sample, sequenced in a study of TIL therapy for anti-PD-1-resistant metastatic lung cancer. Produced via immunoSEQ multiplex PCR; TCRdb's table is partial and in-frame only. The sample contains about 59,000 clones, around four fifths of which appear only once. Material: blood, obtained at baseline. The receptors were sampled from a person aged 25-80 years with non-small cell lung cancer. The CDR3 runs from the conserved cysteine through the conserved F or W. The D gene is left open where the match is weak. Part of the rows lack a size; the others show once, few, many or a class for expanded clones.

CDR3 protein,CDR3 DNA,CDR3 length,D gene,clone size,J gene,V gene
CASSSTTGKGAFF,TGTGCCAGCAGCTCCACCACAGGTAAAGGAGCTTTCTTT,13,NA,NA,TRBJ1-1,TRBV11-3
CATSSPRQGANTEAFF,TGTGCCACCAGCAGCCCTAGACAGGGGGCGAACACTGAAGCTTTCTTT,16,TRBD1,NA,TRBJ1-1,TRBV15
CATQGSTYEQYF,TGTGCCACACAGGGTTCGACCTACGAGCAGTACTTC,12,NA,NA,TRBJ2-7,TRBV28
CASSQKTGENEKLFF,TGTGCCAGCAGCCAAAAGACAGGGGAAAATGAAAAACTGTTTTTT,15,TRBD1,NA,TRBJ1-4,TRBV4-2
CASSFGTGGEKTQYF,TGTGCCAGCAGCTTCGGGACAGGGGGCGAAAAGACCCAGTACTTC,15,TRBD1,once,TRBJ2-5,TRBV5-4
CASRRDLNTEAFF,TGCGCCAGCAGGCGGGACTTGAACACTGAAGCTTTCTTT,13,NA,NA,TRBJ1-1,TRBV5-1
CASSLWANPGELFF,TGCGCCAGCAGCTTGTGGGCCAACCCCGGGGAGCTGTTTTTT,14,NA,NA,TRBJ2-2,TRBV5-1
CASSPFHGSTDTQYF,TGTGCCAGCAGCCCCTTCCATGGTAGTACAGATACGCAGTATTTT,15,NA,NA,TRBJ2-3,TRBV7-2
CSVHGAGSYEQYF,TGCAGCGTTCACGGAGCAGGGAGCTACGAGCAGTACTTC,13,NA,NA,TRBJ2-7,TRBV29-1
CASSESRNQPQHF,TGCGCCAGCAGTGAGTCGCGGAATCAGCCCCAGCATTTT,13,NA,few,TRBJ1-5,TRBV10-1
CASSYVSVQETQYF,TGTGCCAGCAGCTACGTATCGGTTCAAGAGACCCAGTACTTC,14,NA,NA,TRBJ2-5,TRBV7-2
CASSTTVNYGYTF,TGTGCCAGCAGCACGACAGTTAACTATGGCTACACCTTC,13,NA,few,TRBJ1-2,TRBV14
CASRVLAGNEQFF,TGTGCCAGCAGGGTGCTAGCGGGCAATGAGCAGTTCTTC,13,TRBD2,few,TRBJ2-1,TRBV7-8
CASSVGSRAGSYEQYF,TGTGCCAGCAGCGTAGGGAGCAGGGCTGGCTCCTACGAGCAGTACTTC,16,NA,NA,TRBJ2-7,TRBV9
CATSRPWSTYGYTF,TGTGCCACCAGCAGACCATGGAGTACCTATGGCTACACCTTC,14,NA,few,TRBJ1-2,TRBV15
CASSEDRNYGYTF,TGCGCCAGCAGTGAGGACAGGAACTATGGCTACACCTTC,13,NA,NA,TRBJ1-2,TRBV10-1
CASSPGTIYGYTF,TGTGCCAGCAGCCCCGGTACAATCTATGGCTACACCTTC,13,NA,few,TRBJ1-2,TRBV11-3
CASRGSSGSEQFF,TGCGCCAGCAGAGGGAGTTCAGGGAGTGAGCAGTTCTTC,13,NA,NA,TRBJ2-1,TRBV5-1
CASREGAAPSYEQYF,TGTGCCAGCAGGGAAGGGGCAGCCCCCTCCTACGAGCAGTACTTC,15,NA,NA,TRBJ2-7,TRBV7-8